The present TCR beta chain was sequenced within a study of blood T cell repertoires in COVID-19 (dated by TCRdb to about 2020). Background for the entire study: Collaborator samples came from the United States, Italy and Spain and covered acute and convalescent phases of COVID-19. Subjects who had been exposed to COVID-19, were actively infected with it, or had recovered from it provided the deeply sampled blood TCRbeta repertoires that made up the dataset. Nearly every sample came with metadata listing a de-identified subject ID, COVID-19 status, age in years and sex. The repertoires were released in a freely available public database intended as a resource for research on the immune response to SARS-CoV-2. The prospective study material was composed of cDNA or gDNA derived from T cells, B-cell-depleted T cells, or PBMCs. Where available, HLA class I and class II types were taken from metadata supplied by the sample provider and were not determined by assay-based typing. Samples came from the ongoing ImmuneRACE study (first 160 participants) plus 1,254 subjects from 6 global collaborators. Beyond this particular receptor, the publication reports: The quantity of clinical and demographic metadata differed by source and by participant and was supplied without curation.

In the prospective study, participants were about 18 to 89 years old, resided in 25 or so geographic areas of the United States, and were enrolled through a virtual design. In the prospective study, participants were assigned to cohorts based on the clinical history participants reported in a screening survey and a study questionnaire. Exposed participants had been in contact with someone with a PCR-confirmed or clinician-diagnosed COVID-19 case within 2 weeks of study entry. Each participant in the prospective study had whole blood, serum and a nasopharyngeal or oropharyngeal swab collected by mobile phlebotomists. Additional blood draws and questionnaires over an approximately 2-month period could optionally be provided by prospective study participants. Before DNA extraction, prospective study blood samples were shipped either frozen or at room temperature. The immunoSEQ Assay, a bias-controlled multiplex PCR, was used to amplify TCRbeta CDR3 regions from genomic DNA. In the authors' own workflow: Nucleated cell counts per sample were estimated from amplification of reference gene primers within the assay. Sequence reads were collapsed and filtered to measure the absolute abundance of every unique TCRbeta CDR3 rearrangement. Productive Simpson clonality was computed per sample as the square root of Simpson's diversity index over productive rearrangements. Not all clones reach the TCRdb copy of this immuneACCESS table, which keeps in-frame sequences only. Checked studies attribute under half of the gap to unresolved V genes and leave the rest unexplained. V and J calls plus clone size are reproduced from that table; the DNA served to infer D and trimming. This sample holds 250,000 to 300,000 clones; roughly 80% were observed only once. About 5% of the sample is taken by the ten largest.

The CDR3 goes from the cysteine to the phenylalanine over 16 residues. Only the CDR3 region is kept as DNA, spanning 48 bases read in frame from base 1. The CDR1 and CDR2 encoded by the germline V gene are SGHDT and YYEEEE. For this chain, trimming is 4 bases at the V end and 1 base at the J end, and the number of junction bases without a gene match is 7. Remarks on this clone: Its recognized antigen is unknown. The input lacks base qualities; no much larger clone sits a single base away.

This receptor was identified in a man aged 40-50 years who had been exposed to COVID-19. Sequencing input: PBMCs or T cells enriched from blood (not recorded which). The chain links TRBV5-6 with TRBJ2-2; 7 junctional bases match TRBD1. Read as DNA, the sequence is TGTGCCAGCAGCGACCTGAGACAGGGGAACACCGGGGAGCTGTTTTTT. This gives the protein CASSDLRQGNTGELFF.